These 27 T cell receptor beta chains were sequenced from one sample in a study of control samples from healthy donors and cancer patients. This table comes from immunoSEQ multiplex PCR, and its TCRdb copy is limited to in-frame clones, with some not included. The sample shows about 190,000 clones, about 90% of them seen only once. The sequencing sample was made of blood. These receptors came from a man aged 30 to 39 in good health.

The chain combines TRBV5-1 with TRBJ2-3, with a possible D match to TRBD2 (5 bases). V lost 6 bases and J 5 bases, leaving 10 bases between the germline ends. This CDR3 has 12 amino acids. Germline V CDR1 and CDR2: SGHRS, YFSETQ. In nucleotides, the CDR3 is TGCGCCAGCAACCAAGAGGGAGATACGCAGTATTTT. Amino acid sequence: CASNQEGDTQYF.

This clone appeared once. The rearrangement joins TRBV7-2 to TRBJ1-1, with unresolved D. Trimming shortened V by 0 bases and J by 0 bases, and 2 bases separated the two germline ends. The CDR3 consists of 13 residues. Germline values: CDR1 SGHTA, CDR2 FQGNSA. The CDR3 coding sequence is TGTGCCAGCAGCTTAGCTATGAACACTGAAGCTTTCTTT. This sequence encodes CASSLAMNTEAFF.

This clone has a single count. The chain links TRBV5-1 to TRBJ2-5; D might be TRBD2 (5 bases). Germline V gene data show CDR1 as SGHRS and CDR2 as YFSETQ. Trimming cost V 1 base and J 1 base, with 11 bases left between them. This CDR3 has 15 residues. CDR3 bases: TGCGCCAGCAGCTTGTATGGGGAGTCCCAAGAGACCCAGTACTTC. It encodes CASSLYGESQETQYF. Based on the CDR3 plus reference TRBV5-1 and TRBJ2-5, the full variable domain is KAGVTQTPRYLIKTRGQQVTLSCSPISGHRSVSWYQQTPGQGLQFLFEYFSETQRNKGNFPGRFSGRQFSNSRSEMNVSTLELGDSALYLCASSLYGESQETQYFGPGTRLLVL.

V is TRBV7-9 and J is TRBJ1-4; no firm D call. CDR1 is SEHNR and CDR2 is FQNEAQ in the germline V gene (reference sequence). V gave up 1 base and J gave up 5 bases, with 5 bases separating them. The CDR3 sequence is 13 residues long. CDR3 sequence: CASSLGENEKLFF. The CDR3 nucleotides read TGTGCCAGCAGCTTAGGCGAAAATGAAAAACTGTTTTTT.

This sequence joins TRBV30 and TRBJ1-3, with a weak D call TRBD1 (5 bases). There are 15 residues in the CDR3. Trimming cost V 2 bases and J 2 bases, with 13 bases left between them. CDR1 GTSNPN and CDR2 SVGIG come from the germline V gene (reference sequence). CDR3 loop: CAWSLQGTAGNTIYF. CDR3 DNA: TGTGCCTGGAGTCTCCAGGGAACAGCTGGAAACACCATATATTTT.

The rearrangement links TRBV11-2 to TRBJ2-2; possibly TRBD1 for D (6 bases). The CDR3 consists of 15 residues. Per the germline V gene, CDR1 is SGHAT and CDR2 is FQNNGV. V was pared by 5 bases and J by 0 bases, with 10 bases between. CDR3: CASSLRTANTGELFF. For the CDR3, the DNA is TGTGCCAGCAGCCTACGGACAGCGAACACCGGGGAGCTGTTTTTT.

This clone was seen only once. The chain recombines TRBV5-6 with TRBJ1-6; D is unresolved. The ends were cut back, 2 bases at V and 13 bases at J, with 10 bases in the middle. The CDR3 is made up of 12 amino acids. The V gene's germline CDR1 is SGHDT and CDR2 YYEEEE. Here the CDR3 reads CASSFGSSPLHF. CDR3 in DNA: TGTGCCAGCAGCTTCGGGAGTTCGCCCCTCCACTTT.

In its sample, this clone was seen once. The chain is built from TRBV24-1 and TRBJ2-7; possible D gene TRBD1, 6 bases. This CDR3 has 12 residues. Trimming took off 5 bases at V and 4 bases at J, with 8 bases between the two ends. The germline V gene encodes CDR1 KGHDR and CDR2 SFDVKD. The CDR3 here is CATSATGYEQYF. The CDR3 nucleotides are TGTGCCACCAGTGCAACAGGGTACGAGCAGTACTTC.

The chain has TRBV6-5 and TRBJ1-2; unclear D gene. The germline V gene has CDR1 MNHEY and CDR2 SVGAGI. This CDR3 is built from 13 residues. V was pared by 6 bases and J by 2 bases, with 10 bases between. CDR3 in amino acids: CASRQTVNYGYTF. In DNA, the CDR3 is TGTGCCAGCAGACAGACGGTCAACTATGGCTACACCTTC.

The chain couples TRBV6-2 or TRBV6-3 to TRBJ1-1, with a tentative D call TRBD1 (5 bases). Trimming stripped 5 bases from V and 4 bases from J, with 14 bases between. Germline V gene sequence: CDR1 MNHEY, CDR2 SVGEGT. There are 14 residues in the CDR3. CDR3 amino acids: CASSTSGWGTEAFF. In DNA form, the CDR3 reads TGTGCCAGCAGTACCTCAGGGTGGGGCACTGAAGCTTTCTTT.

CDR3 bases: TGTGCCAGCAGCTTAGCTGTAGGGGTCTTGGAGACCCAGTACTTC. Protein product: CASSLAVGVLETQYF. This sequence joins TRBV11-2 and TRBJ2-5, with D tentatively TRBD1 (5 bases). The CDR3 is 15 amino acids. V lost 1 base, J lost 5 bases, and 14 bases lay in between. Germline-derived CDR1 and CDR2 are SGHAT and FQNNGV. Full variable domain (outside the CDR3, taken from reference TRBV11-2 and TRBJ2-5): EAGVAQSPRYKIIEKRQSVAFWCNPISGHATLYWYQQILGQGPKLLIQFQNNGVVDDSQLPKDRFSAERLKGVDSTLKIQPAKLEDSAVYLCASSLAVGVLETQYFGPGTRLLVL.

The chain employs TRBV5-1 and TRBJ1-4; D is uncertain. V gave up 1 base and J gave up 0 bases, with 10 bases separating them. The CDR3 is made up of 16 amino acids. Germline V gene data show CDR1 as SGHRS and CDR2 as YFSETQ. Written as DNA, the CDR3 is TGCGCCAGCAGCTTGTCAGGTTTTGCAACTAATGAAAAACTGTTTTTT. Its protein product is CASSLSGFATNEKLFF.

This chain links TRBV7-8 with TRBJ1-3; D unresolved. There are 12 residues in the CDR3. V dropped 5 bases and J dropped 4 bases, with 6 bases sitting between them. Germline V CDR1 and CDR2: SGHVS, FQNEAQ. CDR3 coding DNA: TGTGCCAGCAGCACCCCCGGAAACACCATATATTTT. Protein sequence: CASSTPGNTIYF.

This sequence joins TRBV27 and TRBJ1-1; D is unresolved. The CDR3 runs 14 residues. Germline loops: CDR1 MNHEY, CDR2 SMNVEV (reference sequence). V lost 3 bases, J lost 5 bases, and 13 bases lay in between. The CDR3 DNA follows: TGTGCCAGCAGTTTTTCAGGTCTCGGGACTGAAGCTTTCTTT. Its protein product is CASSFSGLGTEAFF.

The chain joins TRBV30 to TRBJ1-5, with no clear D. The germline CDR1 and CDR2 sequences are GTSNPN and SVGIG (reference sequence). The CDR3 is 14 residues long. V gave up 2 bases and J gave up 0 bases, with 8 bases separating them. This CDR3 reads CAWSPDFSNQPQHF. The CDR3 nucleotides are TGTGCCTGGAGTCCGGACTTTAGCAATCAGCCCCAGCATTTT.

Note on this clone: Relative to the germline gene, one junction end is altered; a read error may explain this. The V and J genes are TRBV11-2 and TRBJ1-2, with 12 bases identical to TRBD1. The CDR3 loop spans 14 amino acids. Germline V gene sequence: CDR1 SGHAT, CDR2 FQNNGV. The CDR3 DNA follows: TGTGCCAGCAGCCTCGGGACAGGGGGCCGGGGAGTCTTCTTC. Its protein is CASSLGTGGRGVFF.

The CDR3 sequence: CASSMGLARFADTQYF. CDR3 DNA sequence: TGTGCCAGCAGCATGGGGCTAGCGAGGTTCGCAGATACGCAGTATTTT. V gene TRBV9 combines with J gene TRBJ2-3; D may be TRBD2 (6 bases). Germline V gene lookup returns CDR1 SGDLS and CDR2 YYNGEE. The CDR3 runs 16 residues. V shed 4 bases and J shed 4 bases, with 19 bases lying between them.

The V call is TRBV11-3, the J call TRBJ2-2; no firm D call. V shed 5 bases and J shed 7 bases, with 14 bases lying between them. The CDR3 totals 14 residues. Germline CDR1 reads SGHNT; CDR2 reads YENEEA. The CDR3 region is CASSTSVGIGELFF. As DNA, the CDR3 is TGTGCCAGCAGCACCTCGGTGGGAATCGGGGAGCTGTTTTTT.

This clone was recorded a few times. V is TRBV19 and J is TRBJ1-2, with D uncertain. Germline CDR1 reads LNHDA; CDR2 reads SQIVND (reference sequence). The CDR3 has 12 residues. The germline V and J ends were trimmed by 4 bases and 2 bases, with 5 bases remaining between them. The CDR3 nucleotides are TGTGCCAGTAGTAAAGGGAACTATGGCTACACCTTC. Translated, it gives CASSKGNYGYTF.

V usage is TRBV14 and J usage is TRBJ1-2; 9 nucleotides align to TRBD1. Per the germline V gene, CDR1 is SGHDN and CDR2 is FVKESK. The CDR3 loop spans 14 amino acids. Trimming removed 5 bases from V and 1 base from J; junction bases left unmatched: 2. The CDR3 bases are TGTGCCAGCAGCTTGACAGGGGGTAACTATGGCTACACCTTC. This codes for CASSLTGGNYGYTF.

This chain connects TRBV27 to TRBJ2-3, with 10 bases that match TRBD2. The CDR3 extends over 14 amino acids. J gave up 1 base and V 5 bases, and 0 bases lay outside the gene matches. Per the germline V gene, CDR1 is MNHEY and CDR2 is SMNVEV (reference sequence). Here the CDR3 reads CASSLAGGTDTQYF. As DNA, the CDR3 is TGTGCCAGCAGTCTAGCGGGGGGCACAGATACGCAGTATTTT.

This sequence joins TRBV19 and TRBJ1-2, with 8 bases aligning to TRBD1. Trimming removed 4 bases from V and 2 bases from J; junction bases left unmatched: 9. The CDR3 length is 16 residues. In germline, CDR1 is LNHDA, CDR2 SQIVND (reference sequence). In DNA form, the CDR3 reads TGTGCCAGTAGTAGACCGGGACAGGCGACGAACTATGGCTACACCTTC. Protein sequence: CASSRPGQATNYGYTF. Based on the CDR3 plus reference TRBV19 and TRBJ1-2, the full variable domain is DGGITQSPKYLFRKEGQNVTLSCEQNLNHDAMYWYRQDPGQGLRLIYYSQIVNDFQKGDIAEGYSVSREKKESFPLTVTSAQKNPTAFYLCASSRPGQATNYGYTFGSGTRLTVV.

The V and J genes are TRBV12-3 or TRBV12-4 and TRBJ1-1; D is ambiguous. Trimming left V 6 bases short and J 0 bases short, with 8 bases between. The CDR3 is 13 residues long. CDR3 protein: CASRYRMNTEAFF. The CDR3 bases are TGTGCCAGCAGGTATCGCATGAACACTGAAGCTTTCTTT.

This chain links TRBV7-2 with TRBJ2-2; D not resolved. With 1 base removed from V and 3 bases from J, the gap between germline ends came to 3 bases. The germline gives CDR1 SGHTA, CDR2 FQGNSA. The CDR3 consists of 13 residues. The DNA for the CDR3 is TGTGCCAGCAGCTTAGAACACACCGGGGAGCTGTTTTTT. Amino acid sequence: CASSLEHTGELFF.

This chain links TRBV3-1 (or the pseudogene TRBV3-2) with TRBJ1-2; D call uncertain. Trimming removed 3 bases at V and 8 bases at J, with 13 bases between. This CDR3 contains 13 residues. Germline V gives CDR1 LGHDT, CDR2 YNNKEL (reference sequence). The CDR3 region is CASSHGPSGGYTF. The CDR3 region has the DNA TGTGCCAGCAGCCATGGCCCTTCGGGCGGCTACACCTTC.

In nucleotides, the CDR3 is TGTGCCAGCAGCCAAGTGAGGGATAGATATGGCTACACCTTC. Its protein is CASSQVRDRYGYTF. This sequence joins TRBV3-1 (or the pseudogene TRBV3-2) and TRBJ1-2; D is unclear. The CDR3 sequence is 14 residues long. Germline-derived CDR1 and CDR2 are LGHDT and YNNKEL (reference sequence). Deletions cut 1 base from V and 5 bases from J, with 11 bases between.

The J gene is TRBJ1-1, the V gene TRBV4-1, with D unresolved. In germline, CDR1 is MGHRA, CDR2 YSYEKL. This CDR3 region has 14 residues. Trimming shortened V by 3 bases and J by 6 bases, and 14 bases separated the two germline ends. In DNA form, the CDR3 reads TGCGCCAGCAGCCACGAAGGAGGGAATGCTGAAGCTTTCTTT. Translation gives CASSHEGGNAEAFF.